This is a list of T cell receptor beta chains from one sample in a study of cytomegalovirus exposure and HLA in healthy donors. The assay was immunoSEQ multiplex PCR, and TCRdb's table has in-frame clones only and misses some. This sample carries over 70,000 clones, roughly 60% of them seen once, and the ten largest clones take roughly 21%. Sequenced material: PBMCs. Source of these receptors: a woman aged 45-59 years in good health and CMV-seropositive. The CDR3 runs from the conserved cysteine through the conserved F or W. A D gene is named only where the DNA matches it firmly. Not every row has a clone size; where given, it reads once, few, many or a size class.

>TRBD1|TRBV4-2|NA|TRBJ2-7
CASSQRSGITGDEQYF
TGTGCCAGCAGCCAACGATCGGGTATTACAGGGGACGAGCAGTACTTC
>NA|TRBV19|NA|TRBJ2-3
CASSRGQPSTDTQYF
TGTGCCAGTAGTAGAGGGCAGCCTAGCACAGATACGCAGTATTTT
>TRBD2|TRBV11-2|NA|TRBJ2-2
CASGGLAGGSGGELFF
TGTGCCAGCGGCGGACTAGCGGGGGGGTCAGGCGGGGAGCTGTTTTTT
>TRBD1|TRBV6-1|NA|TRBJ1-2
CASSGTGDRGGYTF
TGTGCCAGCAGCGGAACCGGGGACAGGGGTGGCTACACCTTC
>NA|TRBV5-1|NA|TRBJ2-5
CASSEEGGLGETQYF
TGCGCCAGCAGCGAGGAGGGGGGGCTCGGGGAGACCCAGTACTTC
>TRBD1|TRBV29-1|few|TRBJ2-7
CSVLSDRGAYEQYF
TGCAGCGTCCTTTCGGACAGGGGGGCTTACGAGCAGTACTTC
>NA|TRBV4-2|few|TRBJ2-6
CASSRGGGASGANVLTF
TGTGCCAGCAGCCGAGGAGGGGGCGCTTCTGGGGCCAACGTCCTGACTTTC
>NA|TRBV7-8|once|TRBJ2-7
CASSLGLNTESYEQYF
TGTGCCAGCAGCTTAGGACTCAACACGGAATCATACGAGCAGTACTTC
>NA|TRBV5-1|NA|TRBJ2-5
CASSAYLGQETQYF
TGCGCCAGCAGCGCTTACCTAGGCCAAGAGACCCAGTACTTC
>TRBD1|TRBV5-4|NA|TRBJ1-6
CASSSQGLGDNSPLHF
TGTGCCAGCAGCTCACAGGGGCTGGGAGATAATTCACCCCTCCACTTT
>TRBD1|TRBV28|NA|TRBJ1-6
CASSGSADRALYNSPLHF
TGTGCCAGCAGTGGATCCGCGGACAGGGCCCTATATAATTCACCCCTCCACTTT
>TRBD1|TRBV18|once|TRBJ1-6
CASSEGQGGSPLHF
TGTGCCAGCTCCGAAGGACAGGGAGGATCACCCCTCCACTTT
>TRBD2|TRBV28|NA|TRBJ2-3
CASSLGLAGYPTDTQYF
TGTGCCAGCAGTTTGGGACTAGCGGGGTATCCCACAGATACGCAGTATTTT
>TRBD1|TRBV6-5|NA|TRBJ1-1
CASRQGTGLTEAFF
TGTGCCAGCAGACAGGGGACAGGGTTGACTGAAGCTTTCTTT
>NA|TRBV4-1|few|TRBJ1-2
CASSQGGGLWDLYGYTF
TGCGCCAGCAGCCAAGGTGGGGGGTTATGGGACCTTTATGGCTACACCTTC
>NA|TRBV6-1|NA|TRBJ2-7
CASSDPGGISYEQYF
TGTGCCAGCAGTGACCCGGGGGGCATCTCCTACGAGCAGTACTTC
>NA|TRBV27|NA|TRBJ2-2
CASSSDSTNTGELFF
TGTGCCAGCAGTTCGGACAGTACGAACACCGGGGAGCTGTTTTTT
>TRBD2|TRBV30|NA|TRBJ2-7
CAWSRGVAGEQYF
TGTGCCTGGAGTCGGGGGGTTGCGGGCGAGCAGTACTTC
>TRBD1|TRBV15|NA|TRBJ1-5
CATSSGTGPNQPQHF
TGTGCCACCAGCAGTGGGACAGGGCCCAATCAGCCCCAGCATTTT
>NA|TRBV6-1|NA|TRBJ1-5
CASSEWGVSNQPQHF
TGTGCCAGCAGTGAATGGGGGGTTAGCAATCAGCCCCAGCATTTT
>NA|TRBV7-9|NA|TRBJ2-3
CASSLEGGGDTQYF
TGTGCCAGCAGCTTAGAAGGGGGGGGAGATACGCAGTATTTT
>NA|TRBV11-2|NA|TRBJ1-5
CASSLDQEGTQHF
TGTGCCAGCAGCTTAGATCAGGAGGGGACCCAGCATTTT
>TRBD1|TRBV19|NA|TRBJ1-4
CASSGQGNEKLFF
TGTGCCAGTAGTGGACAGGGCAATGAAAAACTGTTTTTT
>TRBD2|TRBV2|NA|TRBJ2-3
CASSSPLGGNTQYF
TGTGCCAGCAGCTCCCCACTGGGGGGGAATACGCAGTATTTT
>NA|TRBV7-8|few|TRBJ2-7
CASSGSGSAYEQYF
TGTGCCAGCAGCGGGTCGGGGAGCGCCTACGAGCAGTACTTC
>NA|TRBV15|NA|TRBJ1-3
CATSPSPGVSGNTIYF
TGTGCCACCAGCCCCTCCCCGGGGGTCTCTGGAAACACCATATATTTT
>NA|TRBV4-1|once|TRBJ2-5
CASSQPIGGEETQYF
TGCGCCAGCAGCCAACCTATTGGAGGGGAGGAGACCCAGTACTTC
>NA|TRBV9|NA|TRBJ2-3
CASSAIRAADTQYF
TGTGCCAGCAGCGCCATACGAGCCGCAGATACGCAGTATTTT
>NA|TRBV2|NA|TRBJ1-1
CASTGVREGITEAFF
TGTGCCAGCACGGGAGTCAGGGAAGGGATCACTGAAGCTTTCTTT
>NA|TRBV4-1|few|TRBJ2-3
CASSQDGLSTDTQYF
TGCGCCAGCAGCCAAGACGGGTTGAGCACAGATACGCAGTATTTT
>TRBD2|TRBV13|NA|TRBJ2-3
CASSSRLAGAGDTQYF
TGTGCCAGCAGTTCCAGACTAGCGGGGGCCGGAGATACGCAGTATTTT
>NA|TRBV19|NA|TRBJ1-1
CASSPRQQNTEAFF
TGTGCCAGTAGTCCCCGACAGCAGAACACTGAAGCTTTCTTT
>NA|TRBV2|NA|TRBJ1-6
CATQHEVNSPLHF
TGTGCCACCCAACATGAGGTCAATTCACCCCTCCACTTT
>NA|TRBV9|NA|TRBJ1-4
CASSVGAGEKLFF
TGTGCCAGCAGCGTAGGCGCCGGTGAAAAACTGTTTTTT
>TRBD1|TRBV5-1|few|TRBJ1-6
CASSLATGGSPLHF
TGCGCCAGCAGCTTGGCGACAGGGGGGTCACCCCTCCACTTT
>NA|TRBV6-1|NA|TRBJ1-1
CASSVGRLNTEAFF
TGTGCCAGCAGTGTTGGCAGGTTGAACACTGAAGCTTTCTTT
>NA|TRBV10-3|NA|TRBJ2-7
CAISSGTPRYEQYF
TGTGCCATCAGCTCCGGGACACCTCGCTACGAGCAGTACTTC
>TRBD1|TRBV19|NA|TRBJ2-7
CASRGQGLYEQYF
TGTGCCAGTAGAGGACAGGGGCTCTACGAGCAGTACTTC
>TRBD2|TRBV4-2|NA|TRBJ2-5
CASSQEGTGGEEETQYF
TGTGCCAGCAGCCAAGAGGGTACCGGGGGGGAGGAGGAGACCCAGTACTTC
>NA|TRBV6-1|many|TRBJ1-1
CASSTPGLMNTEAFF
TGTGCCAGCAGTACTCCGGGACTTATGAACACTGAAGCTTTCTTT
>TRBD1|TRBV11-2|NA|TRBJ2-7
CASSARTGWRYEQYF
TGTGCCAGCAGCGCCCGGACAGGGTGGAGGTACGAGCAGTACTTC
>NA|TRBV28|NA|TRBJ1-1
CASSLVNTEAFF
TGTGCCAGCTCCCTTGTAAACACTGAAGCTTTCTTT